This T cell receptor beta chain was observed in a study of vaccination and CD4 T cells after COVID-19. Study context: Convalescent donors totaled six males and four females, including two who were Hispanic. Each participant was administered two doses of a vaccine, which was either BNT162b2 or mRNA-1273.

The assay that was used to sequence DNA from cultured CD4+ T cells was the Oncomine TCR Beta short-read assay. Using its own MiXCR run on the PCR reads, TCRdb lists one record per CDR3 protein. The table records about 12,000 distinct CDR3 sequences, 40% to 45% of them present only once. The J segment lost 10 bases and the V segment lost 4 bases, leaving 4 bases of the junction unmatched. This CDR3 has 11 residues. Germline CDR1 and CDR2: SGHTA and FQGNSA. General study points: In convalescent patients, a median roughly 90% of reactive clones appeared only post-vaccination.

Treatment reported: roughly 10-day PBMC culture with coronavirus spike peptide pools or control peptides (ViraFEST assay). Details on this clonotype: As yet, its antigen is unknown.

The TCR comes from a human donor who had recovered from COVID-19. The sequencing sample was made of CD4+ T cells from blood, cultured in vitro. V is TRBV7-2 and J is TRBJ2-7, with 7 positions matching TRBD1. This chain's CDR3 is CASSYGQAQYF. In DNA form, the CDR3 reads TGTGCCAGCAGCTACGGACAGGCCCAGTACTTC.